This T cell receptor beta chain is drawn from a study of blood T cells in healthy people across ages. This CDR3 comprises 16 residues. Germline V gene lookup returns CDR1 SEHNR and CDR2 FQNEAQ (reference sequence). V dropped 1 base and J dropped 4; count of bases not matched to a gene: 9. Turning to this clonotype: Antigen: not known.

The study's findings and limits: Long-lived and aged donors differed, with more naive CD4+ cells and higher diversity in the long-lived. It was found that TCR beta diversity correlated strongly with the percentage of naive T cells.

Primed by a sample-barcoded 5' primer and a J-beta primer mix, a second PCR proceeded for 7 to 11 cycles. One entry per CDR3 protein results from TCRdb running MiXCR on the 5' RACE reads. The sample has about 680,000 distinct CDR3 sequences, roughly 50% seen once. Peripheral blood was drawn, roughly 10 milliliters per donor. Isolated per sample were at least 6 million PBMCs. The chain couples TRBV7-9 to TRBJ2-5, with 7 bases matching TRBD2. The specimen sequenced was blood. This receptor was obtained from an older woman in good health. CDR3 in DNA: TGTGCCAGCAGCTTAGTCGCAGGGCCGGGGGGAGAGACCCAGTACTTC. Protein: CASSLVAGPGGETQYF.